A few counts support the clone carrying this T cell receptor (beta chain). Its specificity is unknown. This sample stems from a study of post-analysis software for immune sequencing data. Prepared libraries of TCR beta cDNA carried unique molecular identifiers. TCRdb used MiXCR to reprocess the PCR reads, holding one entry per CDR3 protein. The data contain more than 500,000 distinct CDR3 sequences, 34% of them singletons. The germline V gene encodes CDR1 DFQATT and CDR2 SNEGSKA (reference sequence). The CDR3 has 13 amino acids. V was shortened by 3 bases and J by 2 bases, with 8 bases between the two germline ends. Study outcomes and limitations: Patients carried roughly five TRBV segments more frequently than controls did, and TRBV5-6, TRBV5-1 and TRBV20-1 were among them.

The TCR comes from a girl aged 2-17 years with multiple sclerosis. Sequenced input: blood. The chain couples TRBV20-1 to TRBJ2-1; the D is unclear. Here the CDR3 reads CSASDGPYNEQFF. The CDR3 DNA sequence: TGCAGTGCTAGTGACGGGCCCTACAATGAGCAGTTCTTC.